Below are 25 T cell receptor beta chains sequenced from a single sample in a study of response to subunit inactivated influenza vaccine. TCRdb used MiXCR to reprocess the RT-PCR reads, holding one entry per CDR3 protein. This table has roughly 500,000 distinct CDR3 sequences, about 17% appearing once. The specimen comprised CD4+ T cells sorted from PBMCs, sampled about 24 months after vaccination. The receptors come from a man aged 45 to 70 who received an inactivated influenza vaccine.

This clonotype was seen a single time. The V and J genes are TRBV20-1 and TRBJ2-7; the D gene is possibly TRBD1 (5 bases). V lost 6 bases and J lost 0, with 15 bases in between. The CDR3 extends over 14 amino acids. Germline V gene sequence: CDR1 DFQATT, CDR2 SNEGSKA (reference sequence). The CDR3 DNA reads as TGCAGTGCAGGGGCCCAAACCCTCTCCTACGAGCAGTACTTC. Amino acid sequence: CSAGAQTLSYEQYF.

In its sample, this clonotype was seen many times. The gene calls are TRBV6-5 and TRBJ2-3, with 10 nucleotides matching TRBD2. J was trimmed by 3 bases and V by 0 bases; bases with no gene match: 6. This CDR3 contains 17 residues. CDR1 MNHEY and CDR2 SVGAGI come from the germline V gene. DNA for the CDR3: TGTGCCAGCAGTTACTCGGCTAGCGGGAGATCGACAGATACGCAGTATTTT. It yields the protein CASSYSASGRSTDTQYF.

V usage is TRBV5-6 and J usage is TRBJ1-2, with TRBD1 matching 10 bases. The V and J ends lost 0 bases and 8 bases, in that order; junction bases with no gene match: 1. Germline-derived CDR1 and CDR2 are SGHDT and YYEEEE. The CDR3 extends over 13 amino acids. This CDR3 reads CASSLETGGGYTF. Written as DNA, the CDR3 is TGTGCCAGCAGCTTGGAGACAGGGGGCGGCTACACCTTC.

This chain uses TRBV6-2 or TRBV6-3 with TRBJ1-1, with TRBD1 matching 7 bases. In germline, CDR1 is MNHEY, CDR2 SVGEGT. This CDR3 region has 12 residues. Trimming took 8 bases from V and 6 from J; bases not matched to a gene: 6. CDR3: CASRSGTAEAFF. CDR3 nucleotides: TGTGCCAGCCGTTCCGGGACAGCTGAAGCTTTCTTT.

The CDR3 here is CSARTGADEQYF. CDR3 nucleotides: TGCAGTGCCCGGACAGGGGCCGACGAGCAGTACTTC. V gene TRBV20-1 combines with J gene TRBJ2-7, with 9 positions matching TRBD1. V dropped 6 bases and J dropped 5; count of bases not matched to a gene: 5. CDR1 and CDR2 (germline): DFQATT, SNEGSKA (reference sequence). The CDR3 extends over 12 amino acids.

The chain is built from TRBV18 and TRBJ1-5, with a possible D match to TRBD1 (5 bases). The CDR3 spans 15 residues. Germline V CDR1 and CDR2: KGHSH, LQKENI. V lost 2 bases, J lost 0 bases, and 8 bases lay in between. This chain's CDR3 is CASSPRQISNQPQHF. CDR3 sequence (DNA): TGTGCCAGCTCACCAAGACAGATTAGCAATCAGCCCCAGCATTTT.

The rearrangement links TRBV6-1 to TRBJ2-3; 9 bases are a match to TRBD1. With 8 bases clipped from V and 4 bases from J, the junction kept 7 bases outside the gene matches. Germline V gene data show CDR1 as MNHNS and CDR2 as SASEGT. The CDR3 spans 14 residues. CDR3 nucleotides: TGTGCCAGCTACCGGGACAGGGTGGCAGATACGCAGTATTTT. Its protein is CASYRDRVADTQYF.

This clonotype has only a few counts. The chain recombines TRBV6-2 or TRBV6-3 with TRBJ2-5; D gene unclear. V shed 5 bases and J shed 2 bases, with 6 bases lying between them. From germline, CDR1 is MNHEY and CDR2 SVGEGT. This CDR3 has 12 amino acids. The CDR3 DNA sequence: TGTGCCAGCAGTGTTAGGCAAGAGACCCAGTACTTC. It codes for CASSVRQETQYF.

This clonotype was detected only a few times. The V call is TRBV3-1, the J call TRBJ1-5; D is perhaps TRBD1 (6 bases). Germline V CDR1 and CDR2: LGHDT, YNNKEL (reference sequence). The CDR3 sequence is 15 residues long. V shed 1 base and J shed 4 bases, with 11 bases lying between them. The CDR3 DNA follows: TGTGCCAGCAGCCAAGGGCGGGGGCGAAATCAGCCCCAGCATTTT. It codes for CASSQGRGRNQPQHF.

J is TRBJ2-3 and V is TRBV10-3; the D is unclear. V was trimmed by 0 bases and J by 8 bases, leaving 6 bases between them. The CDR3 spans 12 residues. Germline V lookup: CDR1 ENHRY, CDR2 SYGVKD. CDR3 sequence reads: CAISESQRTQYF. Here the CDR3 DNA reads TGTGCCATCAGTGAGTCACAGCGTACGCAGTATTTT.

This chain uses TRBV5-6 with TRBJ1-2, with D unclear. This CDR3 comprises 13 residues. The V gene lost 0 bases and the J gene lost 8 bases, with 11 bases spanning the gap. Germline CDR1 is SGHDT and CDR2 is YYEEEE. As DNA, the CDR3 is TGTGCCAGCAGCTTGGAGGCAGAAGGGGGCTACACCTTC. The encoded protein is CASSLEAEGGYTF.

Judged by abundance, this clonotype is medium-sized. The V and J genes are TRBV5-1 and TRBJ2-7; D tentatively fits TRBD1 or TRBD2 (6 bases each). The germline CDR1 and CDR2 sequences are SGHRS and YFSETQ. The CDR3 has 13 amino acids. The V end lost 5 bases, the J end lost 2 bases, and 11 bases lay between the germline ends. The CDR3 sequence is CASRGGQPYEQYF. The CDR3 region has the DNA TGCGCCAGCAGAGGGGGGCAACCCTACGAGCAGTACTTC. The whole variable domain, remainder taken from reference TRBV5-1 and TRBJ2-7, is KAGVTQTPRYLIKTRGQQVTLSCSPISGHRSVSWYQQTPGQGLQFLFEYFSETQRNKGNFPGRFSGRQFSNSRSEMNVSTLELGDSALYLCASRGGQPYEQYFGPGTRLTVT.

V usage is TRBV20-1 and J usage is TRBJ2-1, with TRBD2 matching over 7 bases. The V and J ends lost 2 bases and 8 bases, in that order; junction bases with no gene match: 6. This CDR3 has 13 amino acids. Germline V gene sequence: CDR1 DFQATT, CDR2 SNEGSKA (reference sequence). The CDR3: CSARLGGDDEQFF. CDR3 DNA sequence: TGCAGTGCTAGATTGGGGGGGGACGATGAGCAGTTCTTC.

The sample holds a few counts of this clonotype. V is TRBV6-2 or TRBV6-3 and J is TRBJ2-1; perhaps TRBD1 as D (5 bases). Per the germline V gene, CDR1 is MNHEY and CDR2 is SVGEGT. V shed 4 bases and J shed 11 bases, with 24 bases lying between them. CDR3 size: 16 residues. The CDR3 region is CASSSNERWGAAQQFF. The CDR3 DNA reads TGTGCCAGCAGTTCCAACGAACGGTGGGGCGCAGCTCAGCAGTTCTTC.

The gene calls are TRBV27 and TRBJ2-3; 8 bases are shared with TRBD2. CDR1 is MNHEY, CDR2 SMNVEV, per germline (reference sequence). V lost 4 bases to trimming and J lost 2 bases; unmatched junction nucleotides: 5. The CDR3 contains 15 residues. In DNA, the CDR3 is TGTGCCAGCAGTTCCGGGGGGGCACTCACAGATACGCAGTATTTT. Its protein is CASSSGGALTDTQYF.

In its sample, this clonotype was seen a few times. The CDR3 nucleotides are TGTGCCAGCAATCAGGGTGGATACGAGCAGTACTTC. Translation gives CASNQGGYEQYF. The chain combines TRBV11-2 with TRBJ2-7, with D maybe TRBD1 (5 bases). This CDR3 has 12 residues. The germline V and J ends were trimmed by 7 bases and 4 bases, with 11 bases remaining between them. Germline-derived CDR1 and CDR2 are SGHAT and FQNNGV.

This clonotype was seen at least ten times. The genes are TRBV7-9 and TRBJ2-3; unclear D gene. Germline V CDR1 and CDR2: SEHNR, FQNEAQ (reference sequence). The CDR3 totals 13 residues. The germline V and J ends were trimmed by 5 bases and 4 bases, with 10 bases remaining between them. The CDR3 here is CASSPLGADTQYF. For the CDR3, the DNA is TGTGCCAGCAGCCCACTGGGCGCAGATACGCAGTATTTT. The whole variable domain, remainder taken from reference TRBV7-9 and TRBJ2-3, is DTGVSQNPRHKITKRGQNVTFRCDPISEHNRLYWYRQTLGQGPEFLTYFQNEAQLEKSRLLSDRFSAERPKGSFSTLEIQRTEQGDSAMYLCASSPLGADTQYFGPGTRLTVL.

Written as DNA, the CDR3 is TGTGCCAGCAGTGTTAAACCTGAGACCCAGTACTTC. Amino acid sequence: CASSVKPETQYF. V usage is TRBV2 and J usage is TRBJ2-5; D gene ambiguous. V was trimmed by 4 bases and J by 5 bases, leaving 8 bases between them. Germline lookup yields CDR1 SNHLY and CDR2 FYNNEI. The CDR3 extends over 12 amino acids.

This clonotype has a handful of counts. This chain joins TRBV5-4 and TRBJ2-1; D is unclear. Germline V lookup: CDR1 SGHNT, CDR2 YYREEE (reference sequence). Trimming removed 4 bases at V and 4 bases at J, with 18 bases between. The CDR3 is 16 residues long. In DNA form, the CDR3 reads TGTGCCAGCAGCCGACCGGGCTTAGAAGCGTACAATGAGCAGTTCTTC. Its translation is CASSRPGLEAYNEQFF.

This sequence joins TRBV6-2 or TRBV6-3 and TRBJ2-3; D gene uncertain. V was clipped by 0 bases and J by 4 bases, with 5 bases between them. CDR1 is MNHEY and CDR2 is SVGEGT in the germline V gene. This CDR3 has 13 residues. This CDR3 is CASSYSSPDTQYF. DNA for the CDR3: TGTGCCAGCAGTTACTCGTCCCCAGATACGCAGTATTTT.

This clonotype occurred a few times. The chain couples TRBV5-5 to TRBJ2-3, with D possibly called TRBD1 or TRBD2 (6 bases each). Germline loops: CDR1 SGHKS, CDR2 YYEKEE (reference sequence). V lost 4 bases and J lost 2, with 20 bases in between. The CDR3 runs 17 residues. The CDR3 bases are TGTGCCAGCAGCCCCCGCTCGGGCGGGACAAACACAGATACGCAGTATTTT. It translates to CASSPRSGGTNTDTQYF.

CDR3 DNA: TGTGCCAGCAGTTTACCTGGCAGACCTCAGCCCCAGCATTTT. Residues: CASSLPGRPQPQHF. This rearrangement joins TRBV28 to TRBJ1-5; D gene ambiguous. Deletions cut 2 bases from V and 6 bases from J, with 11 bases between. The CDR3 sequence is 14 residues long. Germline lookup yields CDR1 MDHEN and CDR2 SYDVKM.

This clonotype was seen only a few times. In DNA form, the CDR3 reads TGCAGTGCTAGAACAGGGGGCCCTTACAATGAGCAGTTCTTC. Translating gives CSARTGGPYNEQFF. The chain links TRBV20-1 to TRBJ2-1; 9 bases fit TRBD1. V was pared by 2 bases and J by 4 bases, with 3 bases of the junction left unmatched. Looked up from germline, CDR1 is DFQATT and CDR2 is SNEGSKA (reference sequence). The CDR3 runs to 14 residues.

This clonotype was seen a few times. The chain links TRBV11-2 to TRBJ2-3, with D perhaps assigned TRBD1 or TRBD2 (5 bases each). This CDR3 has 14 amino acids. Trimming cost V 1 base and J 6 bases, with 11 bases left between them. The germline CDR1 and CDR2 sequences are SGHAT and FQNNGV. The CDR3 here is CASSLVGGMDTQYF. The DNA for the CDR3 is TGTGCCAGCAGCTTAGTTGGGGGAATGGATACGCAGTATTTT.

A few counts support this clonotype. V is TRBV6-1 and J is TRBJ1-2; D is unresolved. The CDR3 covers 14 residues. Germline V gene lookup returns CDR1 MNHNS and CDR2 SASEGT. V was pared by 6 bases and J by 2 bases, with 13 bases between. CDR3 region: CASRESAQNYGYTF. CDR3 sequence (DNA): TGTGCCAGCAGGGAATCTGCACAGAACTATGGCTACACCTTC.